This TCR beta chain appears in the sequencing data of a study of blood T cell repertoires in COVID-19. Here immunoSEQ multiplex PCR was the method, and the copy in TCRdb shows in-frame clones only, minus some. The table includes 110,000 or so clones, roughly 80% detected once. This CDR3 is 13 amino acids long. Germline CDR1 SGHNT, CDR2 YYREEE (reference sequence). Germline trimming cut 4 bases from V and 6 bases from J; bases unmatched to any gene: 4. V and J are TRBV5-4 and TRBJ2-1; 7 nucleotides align to TRBD1. Material: peripheral blood. The clonotype was recovered from a woman aged 40 to 50 with acute or convalescent COVID-19. The CDR3 sequence: CASSDRERNEQFF. The CDR3 coding sequence is TGTGCCAGCAGCGACAGGGAACGCAATGAGCAGTTCTTC. Full variable domain (outside the CDR3, taken from reference TRBV5-4 and TRBJ2-1): ETGVTQSPTHLIKTRGQQVTLRCSSQSGHNTVSWYQQALGQGPQFIFQYYREEENGRGNFPPRFSGLQFPNYSSELNVNALELDDSALYLCASSDRERNEQFFGPGTRLTVL.